This T cell receptor (beta chain) appears in the sequencing data of a study of control samples from healthy donors and cancer patients. Trimming cost V 2 bases and J 6 bases, with 13 bases left between them. This CDR3 contains 14 residues. Germline CDR1 reads MNHEY; CDR2 reads SMNVEV (reference sequence). The assay was immunoSEQ multiplex PCR, and TCRdb's table has in-frame clones only and misses some. The repertoire has about 250,000 clones, roughly 87% of them found once; the top ten carry 10% to 15%. This receptor was identified in a woman in her fifties or sixties with lung cancer. This rearrangement joins TRBV27 to TRBJ1-1; tentatively, D is TRBD1 (6 bases). The sequencing input was PBMCs. The DNA of the CDR3 is TGTGCCAGCAGTTTACAGCAGGGGCTCGCTGAAGCTTTCTTT. Protein: CASSLQQGLAEAFF.